The sequence of this T cell receptor beta chain was determined in a study of human T cells and chemical hapten exposure. On the study more broadly: Patches that contained 0.01% DPC were applied to the upper back and read at 6 days. Notes on the study in general: The number of TCRs above 1 in 1000 frequency did not change after DPC sensitization.

The time point was: pre-sensitization, week 0. Documented treatment: therapeutic diphenylcyclopropenone sensitization with weekly scalp DPC. Each cDNA molecule in the library carried unique molecular identifiers. TCRdb used MiXCR to reprocess the RACE reads, holding one entry per CDR3 protein. Here the sample spans under 110,000 distinct CDR3 sequences, 12% being singletons. V was pared by 10 bases and J by 3 bases, with 3 bases of the junction left unmatched. Looked up from germline, CDR1 is SGHVS and CDR2 is FQNEAQ. This CDR3 is 12 amino acids long. In its sample, this clonotype was seen many times. Its antigen is unidentified.

The sample consisted of whole blood, taken in connection with sensitization to the hapten diphenylcyclopropenone (DPC). This sequence was found in a woman in her fifties or sixties with alopecia areata. Some clones in this sample may be carry-over from other donors' samples. This chain links TRBV7-8 with TRBJ2-4; the match to TRBD2 covers 7 bases. The CDR3 sequence: CATGDYKNIQYF. The CDR3 nucleotides read TGTGCCACGGGGGACTACAAAAACATTCAGTACTTC.